This T cell receptor (beta chain) was captured in a study of blood T cell repertoires in COVID-19. The V and J ends lost 3 bases and 4 bases respectively, with 12 bases between them. CDR1 is GTSNPN and CDR2 is SVGIG in the germline V gene (reference sequence). The CDR3 contains 14 residues. Enrollees, about 18 to 89 years old, lived in about two dozen US areas. In the authors' workflow: Reference gene primer amplification in the assay estimated nucleated cell counts. This table comes from immunoSEQ multiplex PCR, and its TCRdb copy is limited to in-frame clones, with some not included. V and J calls and clone size follow that table, whereas D and trimming were derived from the DNA. Altogether under 450,000 clones are present, over 80% being singletons, with the ten largest covering 5% to 6%.

The sequence was collected from a woman between 45 and 65 years old who had recovered from COVID-19. Sequenced sample: PBMCs or T cells enriched from blood (not recorded which). This chain uses TRBV30 with TRBJ2-2; a weak D match, TRBD1 (6 bases). CDR3 sequence (DNA): TGTGCCTGGAGACCCCTGACAGGCACCGGGGAGCTGTTTTTT. This encodes CAWRPLTGTGELFF.